This T cell receptor beta chain was recovered during a study of T cells in Graves' hyperthyroidism and ophthalmopathy. Study-wide results and limits: Median prediction lead before ophthalmopathy onset was 6.5 months with the model. A 13 V-J model separated ophthalmopathy from stable hyperthyroidism.

Germline V gene lookup returns CDR1 SGHTA and CDR2 FQGNSA. The V segment lost 5 bases and the J segment 6 bases; nucleotides outside the gene matches: 8. This CDR3 is built from 15 residues. Those patients with uncontrolled infection, other autoimmune disease, pregnancy or lactation were excluded. Regions amplified from RNA transcripts were the TCR beta CDR3 regions. HTBI primers drove first-round RT-PCR of the TCR CDR3. TCRdb reprocessed the multiplex PCR reads with MiXCR, giving one entry per CDR3 protein. The sample shows more than 350,000 distinct CDR3 sequences, roughly 15% of them seen only once. In this sample, this clonotype turned up many times. Antigen unknown.

The clonotype comes from a woman aged 60-75 years with Graves' ophthalmopathy. The chain is built from TRBV7-2 and TRBJ2-4; TRBD1 matches at 9 bases. The sequenced material came from blood. The CDR3 reads CASSTGQGAVNIQYF. In nucleotides, the CDR3 is TGTGCCAGCAGCACGGGACAGGGAGCGGTAAACATTCAGTACTTC.